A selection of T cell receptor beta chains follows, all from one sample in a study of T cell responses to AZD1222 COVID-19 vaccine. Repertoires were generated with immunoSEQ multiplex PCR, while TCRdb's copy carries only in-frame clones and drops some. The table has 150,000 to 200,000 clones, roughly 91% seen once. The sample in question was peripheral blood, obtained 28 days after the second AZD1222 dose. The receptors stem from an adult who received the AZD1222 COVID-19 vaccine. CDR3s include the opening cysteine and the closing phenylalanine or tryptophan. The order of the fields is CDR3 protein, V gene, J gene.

CASSPGGKETQYF,TRBV7-3,TRBJ2-5
CASSLELAIAEQFF,TRBV7-9,TRBJ2-1
CASSTKAPYNEQFF,TRBV5-6,TRBJ2-1
CASSRTGRGPYNEQFF,TRBV7-9,TRBJ2-1
CASSVAMPNTEAFF,TRBV19,TRBJ1-1
CASSFGSGAANEKLFF,TRBV7-9,TRBJ1-4
CASSQDFWPPDTEAFF,TRBV3-1/TRBV3-2,TRBJ1-1
CASSQEGWREAGEQYF,TRBV14,TRBJ2-7
CASSYSGGGSSYEQYF,TRBV6-5,TRBJ2-7
CASSEAAAIGNQPQHF,TRBV6-1,TRBJ1-5
CASSLQNTGELFF,TRBV12-3/TRBV12-4,TRBJ2-2
CASSLRVSTEAFF,TRBV5-1,TRBJ1-1
CASSRAGTSGTDTQYF,TRBV5-4,TRBJ2-3
CASSQAGVREEQYF,TRBV4-2,TRBJ2-7
CASSRGGTSAYEQYF,TRBV7-9,TRBJ2-7
CASSLMRGNSYEQYF,TRBV7-8,TRBJ2-7
CASSPTDRRTEAFF,TRBV4-1,TRBJ1-1
CASSSLAGVYEQYF,TRBV7-2,TRBJ2-7
CASSHDRDAGNTIYF,TRBV6-5,TRBJ1-3
CASSSPGRNIQYF,TRBV27,TRBJ2-4
CASSYSPGLGNTIYF,TRBV6-5,TRBJ1-3
CATTVGSTGELFF,TRBV28,TRBJ2-2
CATSPGPPTHEQFF,TRBV10-3,TRBJ2-1
CASSPQKQGAEAFF,TRBV18,TRBJ1-1
CATSRDLSGDTEAFF,TRBV15,TRBJ1-1
CASSSTWETQYF,TRBV13,TRBJ2-5
CASSGASGPTDTQYF,TRBV5-1,TRBJ2-3
CASSLGGALYNEQFF,TRBV5-6,TRBJ2-1
CASRLDRVGEKLFF,TRBV28,TRBJ1-4
CASSPPDRARVIRSEQYF,TRBV28,TRBJ2-7
CASTFGAQEQYF,TRBV28,TRBJ2-7
CASSITGSFTGELFF,TRBV19,TRBJ2-2
CATSGGGADTQYF,TRBV28,TRBJ2-3
CASSSLPRDTDTGELFF,TRBV28,TRBJ2-2
CATRAGSYEQYF,TRBV10-3,TRBJ2-7
CASSPDIKNEKLFF,TRBV21-1,TRBJ1-4
CASSQDRSQLGFSNQPQHF,TRBV3-1/TRBV3-2,TRBJ1-5
CASRPPTSGRFLEQYF,TRBV6-2/TRBV6-3,TRBJ2-7
CASSHKKGVPLRATDTQYF,TRBV9,TRBJ2-3
CAISDDSGIYSYEQYF,TRBV10-3,TRBJ2-7
CASSLAGGGGNEQFF,TRBV28,TRBJ2-1
CASSGNYEQYF,TRBV28,TRBJ2-7
CASSSSWGDSNTGELFF,TRBV11-3,TRBJ2-2
CASSYAGTTPHEQFF,TRBV6-5,TRBJ2-1
CASSLGGGGTDTQYF,TRBV7-2,TRBJ2-3
CASSPTTGIVEAFF,TRBV18,TRBJ1-1
CASSEGTGGYEKLFF,TRBV6-4,TRBJ1-4
CASSNLDYEQYF,TRBV18,TRBJ2-7
CASSLDREYEQYF,TRBV5-1,TRBJ2-7
CASSLLQNYGYTF,TRBV5-1,TRBJ1-2
CASSPGTSSYEQYF,TRBV7-9,TRBJ2-7
CASSREGNEQYF,TRBV18,TRBJ2-7
CASSRTGELFF,TRBV7-9,TRBJ2-2
CSVLRGQGAAFF,TRBV29-1,TRBJ1-1
CASTSGLYEQYF,TRBV28,TRBJ2-7